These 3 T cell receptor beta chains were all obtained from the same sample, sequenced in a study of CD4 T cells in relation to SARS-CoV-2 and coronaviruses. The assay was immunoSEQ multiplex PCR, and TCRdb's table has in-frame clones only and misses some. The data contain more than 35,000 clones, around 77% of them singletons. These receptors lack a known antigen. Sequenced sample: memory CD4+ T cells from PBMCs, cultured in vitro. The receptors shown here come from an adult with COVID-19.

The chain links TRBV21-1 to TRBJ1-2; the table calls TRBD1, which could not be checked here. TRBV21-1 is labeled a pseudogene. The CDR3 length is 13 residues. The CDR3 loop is CASSTRQGAGYTF. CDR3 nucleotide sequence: TGTGCCAGCAGCACGCGACAGGGGGCCGGCTACACCTTC.

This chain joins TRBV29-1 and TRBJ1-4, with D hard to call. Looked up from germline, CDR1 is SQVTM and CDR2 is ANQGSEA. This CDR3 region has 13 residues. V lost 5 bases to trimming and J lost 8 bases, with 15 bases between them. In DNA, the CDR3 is TGCAGCGTTCTCGTTTCCGTTGGGGAAAAACTGTTTTTT. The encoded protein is CSVLVSVGEKLFF.

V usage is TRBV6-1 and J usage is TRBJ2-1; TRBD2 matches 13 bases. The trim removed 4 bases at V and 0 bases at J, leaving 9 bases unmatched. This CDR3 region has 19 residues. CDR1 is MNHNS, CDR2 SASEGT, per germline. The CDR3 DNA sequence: TGTGCCAGCAGTGGACAACAGGGACTAGCGGGGAGCTCCTACAATGAGCAGTTCTTC. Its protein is CASSGQQGLAGSSYNEQFF.